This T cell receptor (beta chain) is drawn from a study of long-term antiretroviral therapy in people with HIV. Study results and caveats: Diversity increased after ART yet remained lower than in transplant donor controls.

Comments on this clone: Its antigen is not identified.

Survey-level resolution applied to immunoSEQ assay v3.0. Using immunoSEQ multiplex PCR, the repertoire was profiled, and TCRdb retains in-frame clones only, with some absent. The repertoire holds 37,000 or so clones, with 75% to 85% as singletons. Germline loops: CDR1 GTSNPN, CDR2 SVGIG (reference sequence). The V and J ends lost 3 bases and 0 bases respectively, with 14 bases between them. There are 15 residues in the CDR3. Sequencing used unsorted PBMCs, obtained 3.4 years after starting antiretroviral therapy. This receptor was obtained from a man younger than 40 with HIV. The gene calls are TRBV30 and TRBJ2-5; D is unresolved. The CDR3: CAWSEGSVHQETQYF. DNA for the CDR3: TGTGCCTGGAGCGAAGGCTCGGTACACCAAGAGACCCAGTACTTC.